This TCR beta chain is from a study of Tregs in tolerant kidney transplant recipients. Germline V gene lookup returns CDR1 LNHDA and CDR2 SQIVND (reference sequence). V was clipped by 6 bases and J by 0 bases, with 12 bases between them. There are 15 residues in the CDR3. Clones were sequenced by immunoSEQ multiplex PCR, and TCRdb holds only the in-frame ones, with some missing. Here the sample spans tens of thousands of clones, approximately 93% being singletons. The sequencing used CD4+ T cells from blood, collected before the transplant. The source is a human donor who received a combined kidney and bone marrow transplant. The V and J genes are TRBV19 and TRBJ2-1; no clear D gene. CDR3: CASRPKQRSYNEQFF. CDR3 coding DNA: TGTGCCAGTAGGCCAAAGCAGCGCTCCTACAATGAGCAGTTCTTC.